Listed here are 21 T cell receptor beta chains from one sample, sequenced in a study of blood T cell repertoires in COVID-19. This table comes from immunoSEQ multiplex PCR, and its TCRdb copy is limited to in-frame clones, with some not included. The sample contains tens of thousands of clones, roughly nine tenths of which appear only once. What was sequenced was peripheral blood. The receptors derive from a woman aged 50 to 60 with active or convalescent COVID-19.

The chain couples TRBV9 to TRBJ2-1; 9 positions agree with TRBD2. The CDR3 runs 17 residues. The V gene's germline CDR1 is SGDLS and CDR2 YYNGEE. V dropped 0 bases and J dropped 4; count of bases not matched to a gene: 8. The CDR3 protein is CASSVDPPSGAYNEQFF. The CDR3, as DNA: TGTGCCAGCAGCGTAGATCCCCCTAGCGGGGCGTACAATGAGCAGTTCTTC.

The V and J genes are TRBV10-3 and TRBJ1-2, with D possibly being TRBD1 (6 bases). V was cut by 4 bases and J by 0 bases, with 12 bases left in between. CDR3 size: 15 residues. Germline V gene sequence: CDR1 ENHRY, CDR2 SYGVKD. In DNA, the CDR3 is TGTGCCATCAGTGTTGGGGGCGGAGCTAACTATGGCTACACCTTC. This gives the protein CAISVGGGANYGYTF.

The rearrangement uses TRBV11-2 and TRBJ2-5; D uncertain. V lost 6 bases and J 3 bases, leaving 17 bases between the germline ends. This CDR3 has 15 amino acids. CDR1 SGHAT and CDR2 FQNNGV come from the germline V gene. The CDR3 nucleotides read TGTGCCAGCAGGCCCAGTAGTGGCGGAAAAGAGACCCAGTACTTC. Protein product: CASRPSSGGKETQYF. Complete variable domain (other parts from reference TRBV11-2 and TRBJ2-5): EAGVAQSPRYKIIEKRQSVAFWCNPISGHATLYWYQQILGQGPKLLIQFQNNGVVDDSQLPKDRFSAERLKGVDSTLKIQPAKLEDSAVYLCASRPSSGGKETQYFGPGTRLLVL.

DNA for the CDR3: TGTGCCTGGAGCCCCCCCGGGACAGGGGTCTTTGGAAACACCATATATTTT. It is translated as CAWSPPGTGVFGNTIYF. The chain couples TRBV30 to TRBJ1-3; TRBD1 agrees at 10 bases. Germline trimming cut 3 bases from V and 3 bases from J; bases unmatched to any gene: 11. The germline V gene encodes CDR1 GTSNPN and CDR2 SVGIG (reference sequence). The CDR3 is 17 amino acids. The variable domain in full, with the rest retrieved from reference TRBV30 and TRBJ1-3, is SQTIHQWPATLVQPVGSPLSLECTVEGTSNPNLYWYRQAAGRGLQLLFYSVGIGQISSEVPQNLSASRPQDRQFILSSKKLLLSDSGFYLCAWSPPGTGVFGNTIYFGEGSWLTVV.

The gene calls are TRBV7-9 and TRBJ1-1; perhaps TRBD1 as D (5 bases). Germline V gene sequence: CDR1 SEHNR, CDR2 FQNEAQ (reference sequence). The CDR3 consists of 14 residues. Trimming took off 2 bases at V and 5 bases at J, with 12 bases between the two ends. Written as DNA, the CDR3 is TGTGCCAGCAGCTTATGGGGGGATTATACTGAAGCTTTCTTT. Encoded protein: CASSLWGDYTEAFF.

The chain carries TRBV12-3 or TRBV12-4 and TRBJ2-7; possibly TRBD2 for D (5 bases). This CDR3 has 13 residues. Trimming took 5 bases from V and 6 from J, leaving 14 bases between them. CDR3: CASSLSIRGEQYF. The CDR3 DNA sequence: TGTGCCAGCAGTCTGTCCATCCGGGGCGAGCAGTACTTC.

The V call is TRBV4-2, the J call TRBJ1-1, with 8 bases identical to TRBD1. Germline V gene lookup returns CDR1 LGHNA and CDR2 YNFKEQ. The CDR3 is made up of 16 amino acids. The V gene end was trimmed by 1 base and the J gene end by 0 bases; junction bases not matched to a gene: 4. CDR3: CASSQVGTGVNTEAFF. The CDR3, as DNA: TGTGCCAGCAGCCAAGTCGGGACAGGAGTGAACACTGAAGCTTTCTTT.

The V gene is TRBV7-2, the J gene TRBJ2-4; 9 bases map to TRBD1. Germline V lookup: CDR1 SGHTA, CDR2 FQGNSA. The V and J ends lost 1 base and 2 bases, in that order; junction bases with no gene match: 9. This CDR3 region has 18 residues. The CDR3 here is CASSLVGGQGVPKNIQYF. The CDR3 region has the DNA TGTGCCAGCAGCTTAGTAGGGGGACAGGGTGTCCCCAAAAACATTCAGTACTTC.

This chain connects TRBV29-1 to TRBJ1-5; D uncertain. The CDR3 runs 13 residues. V was shortened by 5 bases and J by 9 bases, with 17 bases between the two germline ends. Germline V lookup: CDR1 SQVTM, CDR2 ANQGSEA. The CDR3 region is CSVLGPAEGPQHF. The CDR3, as DNA: TGCAGCGTTCTCGGGCCCGCCGAGGGGCCCCAGCATTTT. Using reference TRBV29-1 and TRBJ1-5 for the parts outside the CDR3, the full variable domain is SAVISQKPSRDICQRGTSLTIQCQVDSQVTMMFWYRQQPGQSLTLIATANQGSEATYESGFVIDKFPISRPNLTFSTLTVSNMSPEDSSIYLCSVLGPAEGPQHFGDGTRLSIL.

The chain links TRBV14 to TRBJ1-2; D unclear. The germline V gene encodes CDR1 SGHDN and CDR2 FVKESK. CDR3 length: 13 amino acids. Trimming shortened V by 1 base and J by 2 bases, and 5 bases separated the two germline ends. CDR3 loop: CASSQVRNYGYTF. CDR3 nucleotides: TGTGCCAGCAGCCAAGTTAGAAACTATGGCTACACCTTC.

The rearrangement links TRBV19 to TRBJ2-1, with D maybe TRBD2 (5 bases). V was cut by 3 bases and J by 8 bases, with 11 bases left in between. This CDR3 spans 13 amino acids. CDR1 is LNHDA, CDR2 SQIVND, per germline (reference sequence). As DNA, the CDR3 is TGTGCCAGTAGTATGGAGGCTGGTCATGAGCAGTTCTTC. Translated, it gives CASSMEAGHEQFF.

The rearrangement links TRBV7-6 to TRBJ2-7; 8 bases are a match to TRBD1. J lost 3 bases, V lost 5 bases, and 3 bases had no gene match. The length of the CDR3 is 13 residues. The V gene's germline CDR1 is SGHVS and CDR2 FNYEAQ. DNA of the CDR3: TGTGCCAGCAGCCAGGGGGCGGGCTACGAGCAGTACTTC. Residues: CASSQGAGYEQYF.

V gene TRBV6-5 combines with J gene TRBJ1-1; D remains unclear. CDR3 size: 14 residues. V was shortened by 5 bases and J by 1 base, with 11 bases between the two germline ends. CDR1 is MNHEY and CDR2 is SVGAGI in the germline V gene. In DNA, the CDR3 is TGTGCCAGCAGTCCCCCTACAGCGAACACTGAAGCTTTCTTT. This gives the protein CASSPPTANTEAFF.

This chain uses TRBV7-2 with TRBJ2-4; 10 bases line up with TRBD2. This CDR3 has 14 amino acids. The V gene end was trimmed by 3 bases and the J gene end by 7 bases; junction bases not matched to a gene: 3. Looked up from germline, CDR1 is SGHTA and CDR2 is FQGNSA. CDR3 DNA: TGTGCCAGCAGCTTCACTAGCGGGGAGAACATTCAGTACTTC. Its translation is CASSFTSGENIQYF.

V is TRBV27 and J is TRBJ1-4; D not certain. This CDR3 spans 15 amino acids. V was trimmed by 0 bases and J by 2 bases, leaving 7 bases between them. Germline V gene data show CDR1 as MNHEY and CDR2 as SMNVEV (reference sequence). In DNA form, the CDR3 reads TGTGCCAGCAGTTTATCGGGAGGGACTAATGAAAAACTGTTTTTT. Translated, it gives CASSLSGGTNEKLFF.

J is TRBJ2-7 and V is TRBV29-1; TRBD1 matches 7 bases. The trim removed 5 bases at V and 7 bases at J, leaving 14 bases unmatched. Germline assignment: CDR1 SQVTM and CDR2 ANQGSEA. This CDR3 comprises 14 residues. The CDR3: CSVFGRGQRREQYF. In nucleotides, the CDR3 is TGCAGCGTTTTTGGCAGGGGACAGCGTAGGGAGCAGTACTTC.

The genes are TRBV10-3 and TRBJ1-1, with D uncertain. This CDR3 comprises 12 residues. The germline gives CDR1 ENHRY, CDR2 SYGVKD. Trimming pared 7 bases from V and 7 bases from J, leaving 13 bases between. The CDR3 is CAINSPGSEAFF. CDR3 in DNA: TGTGCCATCAACTCCCCGGGGAGTGAAGCTTTCTTT.

The rearrangement joins TRBV6-5 to TRBJ1-4; D remains unclear. Germline assignment: CDR1 MNHEY and CDR2 SVGAGI. The V end lost 4 bases, the J end lost 0 bases, and 3 bases lay between the germline ends. The CDR3 consists of 13 residues. CDR3 sequence (DNA): TGTGCCAGCAGTTTTACAACTAATGAAAAACTGTTTTTT. It yields the protein CASSFTTNEKLFF.

V and J are TRBV5-1 and TRBJ1-1; D gene uncertain. CDR3 length: 15 amino acids. V lost 2 bases and J lost 4, with 15 bases in between. Germline CDR1 SGHRS, CDR2 YFSETQ. This CDR3 is CASSLGAGRRTEAFF. As DNA, the CDR3 is TGCGCCAGCAGCTTAGGAGCCGGGAGGCGCACTGAAGCTTTCTTT. The full variable domain, with the rest looked up from reference TRBV5-1 and TRBJ1-1, is KAGVTQTPRYLIKTRGQQVTLSCSPISGHRSVSWYQQTPGQGLQFLFEYFSETQRNKGNFPGRFSGRQFSNSRSEMNVSTLELGDSALYLCASSLGAGRRTEAFFGQGTRLTVV.

CDR3: CASSLGGDSPYGYTF. The DNA for the CDR3 is TGTGCCAGCAGCTTAGGAGGGGACAGTCCCTATGGCTACACCTTC. The V call is TRBV7-9, the J call TRBJ1-2; 7 nucleotides match TRBD1. The CDR3 is 15 amino acids. The V and J ends lost 1 base and 4 bases, in that order; junction bases with no gene match: 6. Germline CDR1 reads SEHNR; CDR2 reads FQNEAQ (reference sequence). The full variable domain, in which reference TRBV7-9 and TRBJ1-2 provide the parts outside the CDR3, is DTGVSQNPRHKITKRGQNVTFRCDPISEHNRLYWYRQTLGQGPEFLTYFQNEAQLEKSRLLSDRFSAERPKGSFSTLEIQRTEQGDSAMYLCASSLGGDSPYGYTFGSGTRLTVV.

The chain carries TRBV19 and TRBJ1-2; 8 bases match TRBD1. Trimming took 1 base from V and 4 from J; bases not matched to a gene: 5. Per germline, CDR1 LNHDA and CDR2 SQIVND (reference sequence). This CDR3 region has 15 residues. The CDR3 DNA reads TGTGCCAGTAGTATAGGTCCAGGGGGCGCCTATGGCTACACCTTC. It translates to CASSIGPGGAYGYTF.